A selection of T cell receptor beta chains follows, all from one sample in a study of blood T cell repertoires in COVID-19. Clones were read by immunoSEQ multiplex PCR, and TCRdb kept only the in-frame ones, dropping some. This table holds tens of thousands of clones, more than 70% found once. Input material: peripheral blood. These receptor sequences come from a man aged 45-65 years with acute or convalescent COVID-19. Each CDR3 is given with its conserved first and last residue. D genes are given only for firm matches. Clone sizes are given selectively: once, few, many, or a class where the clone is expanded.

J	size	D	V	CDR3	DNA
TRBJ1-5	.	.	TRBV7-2	CASSLEAALEPQHF	TGTGCCAGCAGCTTAGAAGCGGCTTTGGAGCCCCAGCATTTT
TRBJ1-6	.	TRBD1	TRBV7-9	CASSLGDSSYNSPLHF	TGTGCCAGCAGCTTGGGGGACAGTTCTTATAATTCACCCCTCCACTTT
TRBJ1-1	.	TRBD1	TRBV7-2	CASSSGQANTEAFF	TGTGCCAGCAGCTCCGGACAGGCGAACACTGAAGCTTTCTTT
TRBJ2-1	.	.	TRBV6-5	CASSVGGSYNEQFF	TGTGCCAGCAGCGTCGGGGGCTCCTACAATGAGCAGTTCTTC
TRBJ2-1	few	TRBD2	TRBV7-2	CASSGPGLAGGYNEQFF	TGTGCCAGCAGCGGGCCGGGACTAGCGGGGGGGTACAATGAGCAGTTCTTC
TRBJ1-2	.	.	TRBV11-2	CASSSGDYGYTF	TGTGCCAGCAGCTCAGGGGACTATGGCTACACCTTC
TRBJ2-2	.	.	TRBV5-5	CASSPRQGRNTGELFF	TGTGCCAGCAGCCCACGCCAGGGGCGTAACACCGGGGAGCTGTTTTTT
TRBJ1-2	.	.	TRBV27	CASSLFLGGNYGYTF	TGTGCCAGCAGTTTATTTTTGGGGGGGAACTATGGCTACACCTTC
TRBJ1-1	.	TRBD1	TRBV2	CASSDEGARTEAFF	TGTGCCAGCAGTGACGAGGGGGCGCGTACTGAAGCTTTCTTT
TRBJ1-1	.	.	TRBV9	CASSVSLSTEAFF	TGTGCCAGCAGCGTTAGTTTGTCCACTGAAGCTTTCTTT
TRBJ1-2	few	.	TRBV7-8	CASSWTAVDNYGYTF	TGTGCCAGCAGCTGGACAGCAGTTGATAACTATGGCTACACCTTC
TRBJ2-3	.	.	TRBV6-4	CASSDVQGDTQYF	TGTGCCAGCAGTGACGTTCAGGGAGATACGCAGTATTTT
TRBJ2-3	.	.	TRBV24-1	CATSEGALDTQYF	TGTGCCACCAGTGAAGGGGCCCTGGATACGCAGTATTTT